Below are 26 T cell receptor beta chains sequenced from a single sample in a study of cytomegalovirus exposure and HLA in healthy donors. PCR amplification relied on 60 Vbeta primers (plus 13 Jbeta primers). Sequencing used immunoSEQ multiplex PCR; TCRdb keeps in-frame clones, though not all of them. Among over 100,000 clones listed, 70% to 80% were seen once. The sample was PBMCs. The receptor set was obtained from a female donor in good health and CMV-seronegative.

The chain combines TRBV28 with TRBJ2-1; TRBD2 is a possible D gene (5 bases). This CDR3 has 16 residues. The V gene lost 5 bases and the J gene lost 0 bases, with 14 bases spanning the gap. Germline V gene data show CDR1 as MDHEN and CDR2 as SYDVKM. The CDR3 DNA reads TGTGCCAGCAGTCCCCCGGAGCGGAGCTCCTACAATGAGCAGTTCTTC. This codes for CASSPPERSSYNEQFF.

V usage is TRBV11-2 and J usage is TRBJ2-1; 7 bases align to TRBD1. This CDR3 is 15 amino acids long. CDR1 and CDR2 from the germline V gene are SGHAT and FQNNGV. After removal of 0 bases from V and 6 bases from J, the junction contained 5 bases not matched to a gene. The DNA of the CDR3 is TGTGCCAGCAGCTTAGAAATGGGACAGTCCAATGAGCAGTTCTTC. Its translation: CASSLEMGQSNEQFF.

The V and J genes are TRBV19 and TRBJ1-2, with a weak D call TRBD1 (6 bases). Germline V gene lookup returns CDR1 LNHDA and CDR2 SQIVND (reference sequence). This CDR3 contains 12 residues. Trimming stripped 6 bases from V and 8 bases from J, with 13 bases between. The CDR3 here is CASRLQGGGYTF. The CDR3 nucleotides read TGTGCCAGTAGGTTACAGGGCGGCGGCTACACCTTC.

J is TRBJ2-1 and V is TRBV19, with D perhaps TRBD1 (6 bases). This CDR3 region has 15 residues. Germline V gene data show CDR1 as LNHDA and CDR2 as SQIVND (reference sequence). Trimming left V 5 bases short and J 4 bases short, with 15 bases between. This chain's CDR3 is CASSDRQAKYNEQFF. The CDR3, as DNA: TGTGCCAGTAGTGACCGACAGGCTAAGTACAATGAGCAGTTCTTC.

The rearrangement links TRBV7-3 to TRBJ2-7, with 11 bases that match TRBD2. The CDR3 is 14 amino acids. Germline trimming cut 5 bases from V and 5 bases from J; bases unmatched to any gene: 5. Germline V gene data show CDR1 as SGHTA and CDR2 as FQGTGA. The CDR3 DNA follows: TGTGCCAGCAGCCAAACTAGCGGGAGCCACGAGCAGTACTTC. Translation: CASSQTSGSHEQYF.

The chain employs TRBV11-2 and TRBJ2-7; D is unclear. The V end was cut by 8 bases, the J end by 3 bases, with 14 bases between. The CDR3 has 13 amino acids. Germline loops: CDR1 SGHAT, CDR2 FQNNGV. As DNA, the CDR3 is TGTGCCAGCTCCAGCGACTTCCTCTACGAGCAGTACTTC. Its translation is CASSSDFLYEQYF.

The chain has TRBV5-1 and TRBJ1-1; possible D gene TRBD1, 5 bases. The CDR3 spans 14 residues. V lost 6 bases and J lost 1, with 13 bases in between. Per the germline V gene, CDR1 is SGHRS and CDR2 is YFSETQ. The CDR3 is CASTRGAGNTEAFF. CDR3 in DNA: TGCGCCAGCACCCGTGGGGCAGGGAACACTGAAGCTTTCTTT.

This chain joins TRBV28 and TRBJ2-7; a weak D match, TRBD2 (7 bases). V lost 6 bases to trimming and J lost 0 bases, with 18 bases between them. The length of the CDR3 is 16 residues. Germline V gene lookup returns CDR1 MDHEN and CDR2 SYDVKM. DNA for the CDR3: TGTGCCAGCAGCCGAGGGGGGGGGCTAAGCTCCTACGAGCAGTACTTC. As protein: CASSRGGGLSSYEQYF.

DNA of the CDR3: TGCAGCGTCCGGTGGGGCAGTTACACTGAAGCTTTCTTT. This sequence encodes CSVRWGSYTEAFF. The rearrangement links TRBV29-1 to TRBJ1-1; D might be TRBD1 (5 bases). Germline assignment: CDR1 SQVTM and CDR2 ANQGSEA. This CDR3 is 13 amino acids long. V was clipped by 6 bases and J by 3 bases, with 14 bases between them.

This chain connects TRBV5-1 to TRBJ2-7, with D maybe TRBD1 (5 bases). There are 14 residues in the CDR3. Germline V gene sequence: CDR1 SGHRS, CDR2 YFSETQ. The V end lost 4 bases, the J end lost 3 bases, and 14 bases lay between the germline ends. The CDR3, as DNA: TGCGCCAGCAGCCATTCAACTCAGGGCTACGAGCAGTACTTC. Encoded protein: CASSHSTQGYEQYF.

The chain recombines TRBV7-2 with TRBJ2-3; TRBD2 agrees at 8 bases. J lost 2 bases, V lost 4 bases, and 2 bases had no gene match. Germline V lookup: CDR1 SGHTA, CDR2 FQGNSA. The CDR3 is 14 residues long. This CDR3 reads CASSSGLATDTQYF. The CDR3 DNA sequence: TGTGCCAGCAGCTCAGGACTAGCCACAGATACGCAGTATTTT.

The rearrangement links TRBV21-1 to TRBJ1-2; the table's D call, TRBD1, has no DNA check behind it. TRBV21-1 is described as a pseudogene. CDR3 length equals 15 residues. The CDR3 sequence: CASSMDRGRVYGYTF. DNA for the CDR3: TGTGCCAGCAGCATGGACAGGGGGCGGGTCTATGGCTACACCTTC.

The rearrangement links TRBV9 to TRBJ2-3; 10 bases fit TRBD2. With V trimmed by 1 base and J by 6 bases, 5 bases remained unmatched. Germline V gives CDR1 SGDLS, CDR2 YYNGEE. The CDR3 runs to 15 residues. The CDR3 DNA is TGTGCCAGCAGCGTAAGCGGGAGGGCCGTGGATACGCAGTATTTT. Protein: CASSVSGRAVDTQYF.

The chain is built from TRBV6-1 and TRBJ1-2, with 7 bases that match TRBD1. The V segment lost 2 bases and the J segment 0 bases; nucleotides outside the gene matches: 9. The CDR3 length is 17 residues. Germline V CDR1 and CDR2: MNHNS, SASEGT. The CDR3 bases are TGTGCCAGCAGTGAAATGATAAGGGGGCGTACTAACTATGGCTACACCTTC. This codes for CASSEMIRGRTNYGYTF.

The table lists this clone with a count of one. The CDR3 region is CASSHRAAGNTIYF. CDR3 coding DNA: TGTGCCAGCAGTCACAGGGCGGCGGGAAACACCATATATTTT. The chain links TRBV27 to TRBJ1-3; a weak D match, TRBD1 (6 bases). Trimming took off 5 bases at V and 4 bases at J, with 12 bases between the two ends. The CDR3 sequence is 14 residues long. Germline loops: CDR1 MNHEY, CDR2 SMNVEV (reference sequence).

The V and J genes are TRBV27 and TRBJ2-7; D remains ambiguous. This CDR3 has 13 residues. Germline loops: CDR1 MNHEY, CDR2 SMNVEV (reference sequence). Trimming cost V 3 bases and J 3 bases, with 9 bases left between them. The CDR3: CASSFSPSYEQYF. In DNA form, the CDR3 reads TGTGCCAGCAGTTTCTCCCCGAGCTACGAGCAGTACTTC.

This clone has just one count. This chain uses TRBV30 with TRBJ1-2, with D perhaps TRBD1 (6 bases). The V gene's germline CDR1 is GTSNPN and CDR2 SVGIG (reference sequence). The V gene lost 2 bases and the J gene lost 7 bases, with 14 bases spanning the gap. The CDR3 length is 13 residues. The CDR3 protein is CAWSRQARAGYTF. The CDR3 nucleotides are TGTGCCTGGAGTCGACAGGCTCGGGCTGGCTACACCTTC.

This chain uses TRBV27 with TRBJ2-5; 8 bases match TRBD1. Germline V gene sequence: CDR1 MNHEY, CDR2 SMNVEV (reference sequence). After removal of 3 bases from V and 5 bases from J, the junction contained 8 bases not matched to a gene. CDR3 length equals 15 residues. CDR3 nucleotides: TGTGCCAGCAGTTTTAGTCAGGGGGCCGCGGAGACCCAGTACTTC. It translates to CASSFSQGAAETQYF.

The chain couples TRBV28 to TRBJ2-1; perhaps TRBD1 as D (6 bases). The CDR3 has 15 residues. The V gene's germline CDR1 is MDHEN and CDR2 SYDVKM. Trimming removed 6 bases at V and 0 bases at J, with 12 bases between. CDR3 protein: CASRPTGSSYNEQFF. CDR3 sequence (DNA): TGTGCCAGCAGACCAACAGGGAGCTCCTACAATGAGCAGTTCTTC.

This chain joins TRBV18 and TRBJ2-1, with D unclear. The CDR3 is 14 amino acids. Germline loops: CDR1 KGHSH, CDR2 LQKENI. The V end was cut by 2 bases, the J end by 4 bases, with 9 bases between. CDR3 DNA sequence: TGTGCCAGCTCACCATCCTCCCGGTACAATGAGCAGTTCTTC. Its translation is CASSPSSRYNEQFF. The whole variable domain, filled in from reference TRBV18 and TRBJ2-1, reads NAGVMQNPRHLVRRRGQEARLRCSPMKGHSHVYWYRQLPEEGLKFMVYLQKENIIDESGMPKERFSAEFPKEGPSILRIQQVVRGDSAAYFCASSPSSRYNEQFFGPGTRLTVL.

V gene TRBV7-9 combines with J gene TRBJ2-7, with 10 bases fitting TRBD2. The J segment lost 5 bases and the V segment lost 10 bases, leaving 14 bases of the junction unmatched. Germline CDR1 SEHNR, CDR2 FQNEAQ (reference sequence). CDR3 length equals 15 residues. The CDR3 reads CAIKVMASGSHEQYF. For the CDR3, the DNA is TGTGCCATCAAGGTTATGGCTAGCGGGAGTCACGAGCAGTACTTC.

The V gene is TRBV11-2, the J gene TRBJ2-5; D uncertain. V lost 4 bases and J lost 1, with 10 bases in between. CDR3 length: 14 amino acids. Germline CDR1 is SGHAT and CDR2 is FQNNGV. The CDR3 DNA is TGTGCCAGCAGCTCCCCAAGAGTCCAAGAGACCCAGTACTTC. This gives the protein CASSSPRVQETQYF.

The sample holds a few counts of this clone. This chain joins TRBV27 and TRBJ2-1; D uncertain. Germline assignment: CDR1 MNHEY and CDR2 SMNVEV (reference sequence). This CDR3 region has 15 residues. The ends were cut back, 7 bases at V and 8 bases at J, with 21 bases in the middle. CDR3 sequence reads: CASTLIWPRMDEQFF. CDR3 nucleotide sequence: TGTGCCAGCACCCTTATTTGGCCCAGGATGGATGAGCAGTTCTTC.

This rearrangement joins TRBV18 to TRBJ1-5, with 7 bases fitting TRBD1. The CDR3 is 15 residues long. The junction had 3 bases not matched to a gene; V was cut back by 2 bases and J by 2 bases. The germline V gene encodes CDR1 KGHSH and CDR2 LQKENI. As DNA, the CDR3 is TGTGCCAGCTCACCAGGCACAGGGGGCAATCAGCCCCAGCATTTT. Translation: CASSPGTGGNQPQHF. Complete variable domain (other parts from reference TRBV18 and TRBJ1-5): NAGVMQNPRHLVRRRGQEARLRCSPMKGHSHVYWYRQLPEEGLKFMVYLQKENIIDESGMPKERFSAEFPKEGPSILRIQQVVRGDSAAYFCASSPGTGGNQPQHFGDGTRLSIL.

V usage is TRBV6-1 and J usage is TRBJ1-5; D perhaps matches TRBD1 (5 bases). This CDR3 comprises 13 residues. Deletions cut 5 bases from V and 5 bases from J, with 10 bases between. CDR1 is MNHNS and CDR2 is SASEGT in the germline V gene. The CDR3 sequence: CASSLRGDQPQHF. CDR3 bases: TGTGCCAGCAGTTTAAGGGGTGATCAGCCCCAGCATTTT.

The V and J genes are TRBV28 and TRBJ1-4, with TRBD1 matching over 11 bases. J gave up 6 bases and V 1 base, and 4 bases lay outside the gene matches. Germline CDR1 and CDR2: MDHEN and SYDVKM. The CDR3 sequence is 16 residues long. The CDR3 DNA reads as TGTGCCAGCAGTTTATCCCCGGGACAGGGGGATGAAAAACTGTTTTTT. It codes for CASSLSPGQGDEKLFF.